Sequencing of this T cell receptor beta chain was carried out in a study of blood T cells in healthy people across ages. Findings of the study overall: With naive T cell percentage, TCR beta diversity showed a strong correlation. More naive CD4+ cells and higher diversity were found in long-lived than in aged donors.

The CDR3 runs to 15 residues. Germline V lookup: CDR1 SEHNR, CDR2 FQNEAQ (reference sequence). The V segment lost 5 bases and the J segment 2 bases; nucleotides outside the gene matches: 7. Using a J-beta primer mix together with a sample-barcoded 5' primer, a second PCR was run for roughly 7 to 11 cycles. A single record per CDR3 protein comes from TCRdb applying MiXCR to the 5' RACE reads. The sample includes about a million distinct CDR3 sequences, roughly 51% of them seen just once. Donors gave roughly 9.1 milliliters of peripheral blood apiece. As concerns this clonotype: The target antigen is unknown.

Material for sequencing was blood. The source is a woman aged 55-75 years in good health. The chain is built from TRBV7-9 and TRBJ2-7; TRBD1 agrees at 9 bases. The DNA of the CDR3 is TGTGCCAGCAGCGGTCGGACAGGGGTACCCTACGAGCAGTACTTC. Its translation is CASSGRTGVPYEQYF.